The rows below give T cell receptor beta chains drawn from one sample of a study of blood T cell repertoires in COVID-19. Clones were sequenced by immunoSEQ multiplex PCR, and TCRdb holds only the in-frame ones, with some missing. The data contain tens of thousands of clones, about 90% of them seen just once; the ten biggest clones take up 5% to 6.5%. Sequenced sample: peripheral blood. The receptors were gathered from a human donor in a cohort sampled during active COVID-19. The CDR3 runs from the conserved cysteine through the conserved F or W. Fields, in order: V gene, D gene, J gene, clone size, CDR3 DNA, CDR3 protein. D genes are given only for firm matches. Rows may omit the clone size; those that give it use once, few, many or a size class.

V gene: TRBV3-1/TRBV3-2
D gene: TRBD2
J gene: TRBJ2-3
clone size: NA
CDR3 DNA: TGTGCCAGCAGCTTACAGACTAGCGGCACGAATACGCAGTATTTT
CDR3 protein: CASSLQTSGTNTQYF

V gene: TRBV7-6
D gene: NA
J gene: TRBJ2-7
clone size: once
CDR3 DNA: TGTGCCAGCAGCTTAGGAGGGAGTGAGCAGTACTTC
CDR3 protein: CASSLGGSEQYF

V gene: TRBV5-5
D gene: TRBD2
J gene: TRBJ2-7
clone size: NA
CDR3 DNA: TGTGCCAGCAGCTTGTCCGGAACCGGCGGGAGTAAGACTCGCGAGCAGTACTTC
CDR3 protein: CASSLSGTGGSKTREQYF

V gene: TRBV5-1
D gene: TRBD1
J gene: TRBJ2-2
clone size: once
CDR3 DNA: TGCGCCAGCAGCTTGACAGGGGCTGGCACCGGGGAGCTGTTTTTT
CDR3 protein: CASSLTGAGTGELFF

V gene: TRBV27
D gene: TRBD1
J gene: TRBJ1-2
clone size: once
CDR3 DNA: TGTGCCAGCAGTTTAAGACAGGGGTACTATGGCTACACCTTC
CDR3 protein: CASSLRQGYYGYTF

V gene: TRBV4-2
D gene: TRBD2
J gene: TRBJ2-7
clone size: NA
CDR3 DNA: TGTGCCAGCAGCCAAGTTACTGGCCGGGAGGGGCAGTACTTC
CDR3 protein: CASSQVTGREGQYF

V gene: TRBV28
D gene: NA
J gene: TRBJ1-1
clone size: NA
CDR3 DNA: TGTGCCAGCAGCCTACCGAGACAGATGAACACTGAAGCTTTCTTT
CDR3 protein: CASSLPRQMNTEAFF

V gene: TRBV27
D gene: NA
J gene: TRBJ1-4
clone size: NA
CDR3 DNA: TGTGCCAGCAGTACAGGGAACGGAAAACTGTTTTTT
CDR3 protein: CASSTGNGKLFF

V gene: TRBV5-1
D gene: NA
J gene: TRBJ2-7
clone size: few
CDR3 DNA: TGCGCCAGCAGCTTGGGGGGCGGACAGTCCTACGAGCAGTACTTC
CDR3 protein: CASSLGGGQSYEQYF

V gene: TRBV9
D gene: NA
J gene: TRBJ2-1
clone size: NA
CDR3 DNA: TGTGCCAGCAGCGGATTAGCGGATGAGCAGTTCTTC
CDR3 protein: CASSGLADEQFF

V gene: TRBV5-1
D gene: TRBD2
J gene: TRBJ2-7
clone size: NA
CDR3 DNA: TGCGCCAGCAGCTTAGGACTAGCGCCTTCCTACGAGCAGTACTTC
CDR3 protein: CASSLGLAPSYEQYF

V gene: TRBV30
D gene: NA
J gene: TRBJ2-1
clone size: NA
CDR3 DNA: TGTGCCTGCATTACACCCAGGGGCCATTTTGATGAGCAGTTCTTC
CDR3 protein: CACITPRGHFDEQFF

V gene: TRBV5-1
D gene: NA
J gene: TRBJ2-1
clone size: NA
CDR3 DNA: TGCGCCAGCAGCCCCGGACTGGCTCCCGGCAATGAGCAGTTCTTC
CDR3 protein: CASSPGLAPGNEQFF

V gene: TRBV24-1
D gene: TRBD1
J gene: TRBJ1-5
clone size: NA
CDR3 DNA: TGTGCCACCAGTGATACGACAGGGGAACAGCCCCAGCATTTT
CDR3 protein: CATSDTTGEQPQHF

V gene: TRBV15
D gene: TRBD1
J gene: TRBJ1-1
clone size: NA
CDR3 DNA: TGTGCCACCAGCAGAGAACCGGGACAGACGAACACTGAAGCTTTCTTT
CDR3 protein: CATSREPGQTNTEAFF

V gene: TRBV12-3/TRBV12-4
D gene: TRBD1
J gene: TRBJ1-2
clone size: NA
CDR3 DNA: TGTGCCAGCCTACGGACAGGGGGTGGCTACACCTTC
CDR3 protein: CASLRTGGGYTF

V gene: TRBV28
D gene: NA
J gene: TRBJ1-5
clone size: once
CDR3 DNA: TGTGCCAGCATGGGCGGGAGGGTAAGGCAGCCCCAGCATTTT
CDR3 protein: CASMGGRVRQPQHF

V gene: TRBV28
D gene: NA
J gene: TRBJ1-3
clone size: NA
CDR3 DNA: TGTGCCAGCAGCCCAGGAAACACCATATATTTT
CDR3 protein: CASSPGNTIYF

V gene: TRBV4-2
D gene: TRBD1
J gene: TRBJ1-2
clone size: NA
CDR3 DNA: TGTGCCAGCAGCCAGCCCCCCGGGACAGGGGTGGGCTATGGCTACACCTTC
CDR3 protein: CASSQPPGTGVGYGYTF

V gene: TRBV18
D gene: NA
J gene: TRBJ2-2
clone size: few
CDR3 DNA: TGTGCCAGCTCACCGTCCCGGGACACGAACACCGGGGAGCTGTTTTTT
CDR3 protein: CASSPSRDTNTGELFF

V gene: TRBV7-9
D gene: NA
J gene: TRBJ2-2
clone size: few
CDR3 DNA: TGTGCCAGCAGCTTAGATATCGCCAGGTTGTACACCGGGGAGCTGTTTTTT
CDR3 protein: CASSLDIARLYTGELFF

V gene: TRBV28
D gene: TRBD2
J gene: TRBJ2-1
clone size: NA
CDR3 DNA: TGTGCCAGCCGTCTAGCGGGAGAGAGTGAGCAGTTCTTC
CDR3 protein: CASRLAGESEQFF

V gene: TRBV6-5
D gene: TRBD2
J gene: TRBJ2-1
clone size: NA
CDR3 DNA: TGTGCCACCCGGCGGGCGGGAGGGCCCGGTGAGCAGTTCTTC
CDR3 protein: CATRRAGGPGEQFF

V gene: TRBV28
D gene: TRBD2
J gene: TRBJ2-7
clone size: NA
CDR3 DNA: TGTGCCAGCAGTTTCGCTAGCGGAACCTACGAGCAGTACTTC
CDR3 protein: CASSFASGTYEQYF

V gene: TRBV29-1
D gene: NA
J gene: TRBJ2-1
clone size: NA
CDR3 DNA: TGCAGCACTCGGGACTGGATGAGCTCCTACAATGAGCAGTTCTTC
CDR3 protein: CSTRDWMSSYNEQFF

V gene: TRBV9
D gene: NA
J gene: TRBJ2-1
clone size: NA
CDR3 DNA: TGTGCCAGCAGCGGTTCGTGGGGGGATGAGCAGTTCTTC
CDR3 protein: CASSGSWGDEQFF

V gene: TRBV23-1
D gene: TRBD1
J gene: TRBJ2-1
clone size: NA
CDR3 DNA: TGCGCCAGCAGACCGTCCAACAGGGGTAATATTTACAATGAGCAGTTCTTC
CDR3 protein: CASRPSNRGNIYNEQFF

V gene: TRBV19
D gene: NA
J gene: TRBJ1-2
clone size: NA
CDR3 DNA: TGTGCCAGTAGTATATGGAGGACAGCCCCCTCTAACTATGGCTACACCTTC
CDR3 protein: CASSIWRTAPSNYGYTF

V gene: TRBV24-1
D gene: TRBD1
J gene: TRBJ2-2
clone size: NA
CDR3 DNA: TGTGCCATCAGTGATACGGACAGGGCCAACACCGGGGAGCTGTTTTTT
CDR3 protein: CAISDTDRANTGELFF

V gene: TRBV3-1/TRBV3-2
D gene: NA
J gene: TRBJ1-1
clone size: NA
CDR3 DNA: TGTGCCAGCAGCCAAGATTCGGGGGGGCGGGGCACTGAAGCTTTCTTT
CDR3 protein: CASSQDSGGRGTEAFF

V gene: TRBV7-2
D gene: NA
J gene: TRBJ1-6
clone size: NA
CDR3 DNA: TGTGCCAGCACCGCATCATATGGGGCAAAATCCTATAATTCACCCCTCCACTTT
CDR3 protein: CASTASYGAKSYNSPLHF

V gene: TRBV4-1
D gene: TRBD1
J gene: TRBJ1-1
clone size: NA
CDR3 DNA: TGCGCCAGCAGCCCCCAGGGGGCAGTGCAAGCTTTCTTT
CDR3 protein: CASSPQGAVQAFF

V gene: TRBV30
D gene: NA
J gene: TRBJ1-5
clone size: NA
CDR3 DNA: TGTGCCTGGTTCCCATCGCCCCAGCATTTT
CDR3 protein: CAWFPSPQHF

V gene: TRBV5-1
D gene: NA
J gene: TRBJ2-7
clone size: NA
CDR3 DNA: TGCGCCAGCAGCTTGGAGGGAAGGACAACCTACGAGCAGTACTTC
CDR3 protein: CASSLEGRTTYEQYF

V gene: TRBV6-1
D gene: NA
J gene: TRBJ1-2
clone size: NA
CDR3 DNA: TGTGCCAGCAGTGAAGGGACATCCGATGGCTACACCTTC
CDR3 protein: CASSEGTSDGYTF

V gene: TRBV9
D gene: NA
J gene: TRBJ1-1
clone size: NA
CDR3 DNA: TGTGCCAGCAGCGTCATACACGGACTCCCCACTGAAGCTTTCTTT
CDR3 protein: CASSVIHGLPTEAFF

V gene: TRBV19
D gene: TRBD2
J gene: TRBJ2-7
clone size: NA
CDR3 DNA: TGTGCCAGTAGTACACGTCCGGGACTAGGATACGAGCAGTACTTC
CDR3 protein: CASSTRPGLGYEQYF

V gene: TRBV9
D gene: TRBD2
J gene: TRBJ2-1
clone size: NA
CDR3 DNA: TGTGCCAGCAGCACCAGACTAGCGGGGTACAATGAGCAGTTCTTC
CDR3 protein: CASSTRLAGYNEQFF

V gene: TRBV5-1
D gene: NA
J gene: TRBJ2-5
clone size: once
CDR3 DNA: TGCGCCAGCAGCCAGGGAGGGGGAGACGAGACCCAGTACTTC
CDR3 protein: CASSQGGGDETQYF

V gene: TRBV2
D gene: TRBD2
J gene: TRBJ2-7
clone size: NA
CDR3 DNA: TGTGCCAGCACCCCACGGGGGGATGACGAGCAGTACTTC
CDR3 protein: CASTPRGDDEQYF

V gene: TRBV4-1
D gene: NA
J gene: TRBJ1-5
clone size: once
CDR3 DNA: TGCGCCAGCAGCCAAGAACAACAGGGTGGCAATCAGCCCCAGCATTTT
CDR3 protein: CASSQEQQGGNQPQHF

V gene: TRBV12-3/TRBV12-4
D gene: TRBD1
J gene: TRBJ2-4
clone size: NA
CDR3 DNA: TGTGCCAGCAGAACAGGGGGAGGCATTCAGTACTTC
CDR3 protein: CASRTGGGIQYF

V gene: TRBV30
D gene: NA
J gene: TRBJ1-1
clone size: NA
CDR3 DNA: TGTGCCTGGATTCGAAAGGGGACATCGAACACTGAAGCTTTCTTT
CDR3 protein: CAWIRKGTSNTEAFF

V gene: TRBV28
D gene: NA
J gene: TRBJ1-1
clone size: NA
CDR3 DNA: TGTGCCAGCAGCCGACAGCCTAAGAACACTGAAGCTTTCTTT
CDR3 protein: CASSRQPKNTEAFF

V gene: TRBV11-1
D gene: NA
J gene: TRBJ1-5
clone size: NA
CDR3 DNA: TGTGCCAGCAGCTTAGACAGCCAGAGGCCCCAGCATTTT
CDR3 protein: CASSLDSQRPQHF

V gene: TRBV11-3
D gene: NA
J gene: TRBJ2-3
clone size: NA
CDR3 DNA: TGTGCCAGCAGCCCCGACTCCACAGATACGCAGTATTTT
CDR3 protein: CASSPDSTDTQYF

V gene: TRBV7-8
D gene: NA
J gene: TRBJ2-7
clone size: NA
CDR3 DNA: TGTGCCAGCAGCAGAGAGGGACTCCAAAGCTCCTACGAGCAGTACTTC
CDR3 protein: CASSREGLQSSYEQYF

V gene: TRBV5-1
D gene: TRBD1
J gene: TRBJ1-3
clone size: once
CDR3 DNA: TGCGCCAGCAGCTTGGACGGGACAGGTTATCAGGACACCATATATTTT
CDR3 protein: CASSLDGTGYQDTIYF

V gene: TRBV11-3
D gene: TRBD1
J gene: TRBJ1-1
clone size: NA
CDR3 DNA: TGTGCCAGCAGCCCCTACAGGGGTTACACTGAAGCTTTCTTT
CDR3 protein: CASSPYRGYTEAFF

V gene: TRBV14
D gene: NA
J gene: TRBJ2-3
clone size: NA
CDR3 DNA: TGTGCCAGCAGCCAAGACGGAGGGCGCGCAGATACGCAGTATTTT
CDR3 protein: CASSQDGGRADTQYF

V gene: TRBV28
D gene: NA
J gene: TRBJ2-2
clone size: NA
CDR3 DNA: TGTGCCAGCAGTTTCCGGTCCGGGGAGCTGTTTTTT
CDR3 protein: CASSFRSGELFF

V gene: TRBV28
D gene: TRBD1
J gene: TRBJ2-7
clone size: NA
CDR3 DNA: TGTGCCAGCAGTCTGACAGGGGGTGCCTACGAGCAGTACTTC
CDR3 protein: CASSLTGGAYEQYF

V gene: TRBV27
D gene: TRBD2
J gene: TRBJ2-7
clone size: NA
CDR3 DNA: TGTGCCAGCGGGAGAAGCGGGAGCCGGGAATACGAGCAGTACTTC
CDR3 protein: CASGRSGSREYEQYF

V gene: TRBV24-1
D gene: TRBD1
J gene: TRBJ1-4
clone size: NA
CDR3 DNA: TGTGCCACCAGTTCAGGGGGCGCGGATGAAAAACTGTTTTTT
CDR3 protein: CATSSGGADEKLFF

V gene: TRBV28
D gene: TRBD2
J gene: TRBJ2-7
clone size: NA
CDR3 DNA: TGTGCCAGCAGTTTAGCGGGAGGGAGCTACGAGCAGTACTTC
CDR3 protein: CASSLAGGSYEQYF

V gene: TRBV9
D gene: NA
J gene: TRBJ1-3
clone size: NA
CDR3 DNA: TGTGCCAGCAGCCTTCAGTATGCGGCTGGAAACACCATATATTTT
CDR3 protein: CASSLQYAAGNTIYF

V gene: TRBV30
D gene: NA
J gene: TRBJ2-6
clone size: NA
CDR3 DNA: TGTGCCTTGAGGACAGCTGGATCGGGTGGGGCCAACGTCCTGACTTTC
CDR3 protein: CALRTAGSGGANVLTF

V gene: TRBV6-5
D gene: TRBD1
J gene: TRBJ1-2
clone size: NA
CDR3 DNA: TGTGCCAGCAGAACGGGACAGGGCGGAGGCTACACCTTC
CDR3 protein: CASRTGQGGGYTF

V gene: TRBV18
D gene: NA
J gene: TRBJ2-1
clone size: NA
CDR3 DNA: TGTGCCAGCTCACCACCAAGCGGAGCCGTCTCCTACAATGAGCAGTTCTTC
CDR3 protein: CASSPPSGAVSYNEQFF

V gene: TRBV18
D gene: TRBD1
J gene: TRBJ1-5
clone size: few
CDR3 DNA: TGTGCCAGCTCACAGGGACAGCCGGGGGATCAGCCCCAGCATTTT
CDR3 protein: CASSQGQPGDQPQHF